The next 32 T cell receptor beta chains were all read from a single sample in a study of blood T cells in healthy people across ages. A second PCR, run for about 7 to 12 cycles, used a sample-barcoded 5' primer plus a J-beta primer mix. TCRdb fed the 5' RACE reads into MiXCR, producing one record per CDR3 protein. Of roughly 2 million distinct CDR3 sequences listed, about 49% are singletons. Sequencing used blood. These receptors all come from a woman in her thirties or forties in good health.

This sequence joins TRBV6-2 or TRBV6-3 and TRBJ1-5; D is uncertain. This CDR3 comprises 15 residues. V was clipped by 6 bases and J by 5 bases, with 17 bases between them. The germline V gene encodes CDR1 MNHEY and CDR2 SVGEGT. In DNA form, the CDR3 reads TGTGCCAGCAGATTTAGACACTTCGGGCATCAGCCCCAGCATTTT. The encoded protein is CASRFRHFGHQPQHF.

The chain couples TRBV6-2 or TRBV6-3 to TRBJ2-1; 8 bases map to TRBD2. Germline CDR1 MNHEY, CDR2 SVGEGT. J lost 6 bases, V lost 4 bases, and 5 bases had no gene match. The CDR3 runs to 14 residues. CDR3 coding DNA: TGTGCCAGCAGTTTCGGGGGGGCTAGCAATGAGCAGTTCTTC. Translating it yields CASSFGGASNEQFF.

This clonotype has just a few counts. The J gene is TRBJ2-7, the V gene TRBV7-9; D tentatively fits TRBD1 or TRBD2 (5 bases each). Deletions cut 3 bases from V and 7 bases from J, with 22 bases between. Germline-derived CDR1 and CDR2 are SEHNR and FQNEAQ (reference sequence). The CDR3 contains 16 residues. CDR3 sequence reads: CASSFGLRPIGGEQYF. The CDR3 DNA follows: TGTGCCAGCAGCTTCGGTTTGAGGCCAATTGGGGGAGAGCAGTACTTC. Full variable domain (missing parts from reference TRBV7-9 and TRBJ2-7): DTGVSQNPRHKITKRGQNVTFRCDPISEHNRLYWYRQTLGQGPEFLTYFQNEAQLEKSRLLSDRFSAERPKGSFSTLEIQRTEQGDSAMYLCASSFGLRPIGGEQYFGPGTRLTVT.

J is TRBJ2-4 and V is TRBV20-1; the D is unclear. The length of the CDR3 is 16 residues. V lost 1 base, J lost 1 base, and 14 bases lay in between. The germline CDR1 and CDR2 sequences are DFQATT and SNEGSKA (reference sequence). The CDR3 region has the DNA TGCAGTGCTAGAGTATTGGGAATTGGGGCCAAAAACATTCAGTACTTC. It specifies CSARVLGIGAKNIQYF.

This clonotype has only a few counts. The chain uses TRBV7-2 and TRBJ2-7; no firm D call. The CDR3 is 13 residues long. Trimming took 2 bases from V and 7 from J, leaving 12 bases between them. In germline, CDR1 is SGHTA, CDR2 FQGNSA. CDR3 sequence reads: CASSLFRLKEQYF. The CDR3, as DNA: TGTGCCAGCAGCTTATTTCGTCTTAAGGAGCAGTACTTC.

This clonotype was counted between two and nine times. V is TRBV27 and J is TRBJ2-5; a weak D match, TRBD2 (6 bases). The J call may not be correct, given that the DNA end is closer to TRBJ2-7. CDR1 is MNHEY, CDR2 SMNVEV, per germline (reference sequence). The CDR3 spans 13 residues. CDR3 coding DNA: TGTGCCAGCTTAGGGATGGGGGGTCGCGAGCAGTACTTC. It specifies CASLGMGGREQYF.

This clonotype has just a few counts. This rearrangement joins TRBV6-6 to TRBJ2-4; D might be TRBD1 or TRBD2, each matching 5 bases. The CDR3 contains 13 residues. The germline V gene encodes CDR1 MNHNY and CDR2 SVGAGI (reference sequence). V was clipped by 2 bases and J by 9 bases, with 11 bases between them. The CDR3 coding sequence is TGTGCCAGCAGTTACGAGGGGTTTGGCATTCAGTACTTC. Encoded protein: CASSYEGFGIQYF.

The chain has TRBV20-1 and TRBJ2-7; a possible D gene is TRBD1 (5 bases). V was trimmed by 3 bases and J by 4 bases, leaving 16 bases between them. The CDR3 sequence is 14 residues long. In germline, CDR1 is DFQATT, CDR2 SNEGSKA (reference sequence). The CDR3 here is CSARSRVRLYEQYF. In nucleotides, the CDR3 is TGCAGTGCTAGGAGCAGGGTCCGGCTTTACGAGCAGTACTTC.

The V and J genes are TRBV6-2 or TRBV6-3 and TRBJ2-7; D possibly uses TRBD1 or TRBD2 (6 bases each). Trimming took off 7 bases at V and 3 bases at J, with 16 bases between the two ends. The germline V gene has CDR1 MNHEY and CDR2 SVGEGT. This CDR3 is built from 14 residues. In DNA form, the CDR3 reads TGTGCCAGCACCAAGAGGGGGGCTCTCTACGAGCAGTACTTC. Its protein product is CASTKRGALYEQYF.

The J gene is TRBJ1-2, the V gene TRBV27; 7 positions agree with TRBD1. Germline V gene sequence: CDR1 MNHEY, CDR2 SMNVEV (reference sequence). The CDR3 extends over 16 amino acids. Losses at the gene ends were 0 bases for V and 4 bases for J; bases not matched to a gene: 8. The CDR3 loop reads CASSLSLGGDGYGYTF. The CDR3 DNA sequence: TGTGCCAGCAGTTTATCGCTAGGGGGCGACGGCTATGGCTACACCTTC.

J is TRBJ2-5 and V is TRBV5-1; 8 nucleotides line up with TRBD2. Germline values: CDR1 SGHRS, CDR2 YFSETQ. The CDR3 is 16 residues long. Unmatched junction bases numbered 17, after V lost 2 bases and J lost 11 bases. CDR3 DNA sequence: TGCGCCAGCAGCTTACTGCTGAGCGGGGGACGCAATGAGCAGTACTTC. Protein sequence: CASSLLLSGGRNEQYF.

The rearrangement links TRBV6-6 to TRBJ1-2, with D perhaps matching TRBD1 (6 bases). The V and J ends lost 8 bases and 9 bases respectively, with 19 bases between them. CDR3 length equals 13 residues. Germline CDR1 is MNHNY and CDR2 is SVGAGI (reference sequence). CDR3 sequence: CASRTGGGRSYTF. CDR3 bases: TGTGCCAGCCGGACGGGAGGGGGGAGGAGCTACACCTTC.

The chain couples TRBV12-3 or TRBV12-4 to TRBJ1-2; D might be TRBD1 (5 bases). V was clipped by 5 bases and J by 2 bases, with 15 bases between them. This CDR3 region has 15 residues. CDR3 bases: TGTGCCAGCAGTCACAACCGGGACGGGAACTATGGCTACACCTTC. Residues: CASSHNRDGNYGYTF.

J is TRBJ2-1 and V is TRBV11-2; tentative D call: TRBD2 (6 bases). In germline, CDR1 is SGHAT, CDR2 FQNNGV. V was cut by 5 bases and J by 6 bases, with 14 bases left in between. CDR3 length: 14 amino acids. CDR3 sequence: CASSNQGAGNEQFF. The CDR3 nucleotides read TGTGCCAGCAGCAACCAGGGAGCGGGCAATGAGCAGTTCTTC.

This clonotype was detected only a few times. The chain links TRBV7-2 to TRBJ2-3; D possibly corresponds to TRBD2 (5 bases). Trimming took 1 base from V and 6 from J, leaving 17 bases between them. Germline V lookup: CDR1 SGHTA, CDR2 FQGNSA. The CDR3 sequence is 16 residues long. This CDR3 reads CASSLGPYRPGDTQYF. The CDR3, as DNA: TGTGCCAGCAGCTTAGGCCCCTACCGCCCGGGGGATACGCAGTATTTT.

There are a few counts of this clonotype. V gene TRBV5-6 combines with J gene TRBJ1-2; D remains ambiguous. The CDR3 length is 15 residues. Looked up from germline, CDR1 is SGHDT and CDR2 is YYEEEE. Trimming stripped 2 bases from V and 2 bases from J, with 13 bases between. The CDR3 loop is CASSLLGPTNYGYTF. The DNA of the CDR3 is TGTGCCAGCAGCTTACTCGGACCGACGAACTATGGCTACACCTTC.

V and J are TRBV10-3 and TRBJ2-5; 8 bases align to TRBD1. This CDR3 comprises 17 residues. CDR1 and CDR2 from the germline V gene are ENHRY and SYGVKD. Trimming removed 3 bases from V and 2 bases from J; junction bases left unmatched: 11. CDR3 amino acids: CAISDMKIGDRQETQYF. DNA for the CDR3: TGTGCCATCAGTGACATGAAGATCGGGGACAGGCAAGAGACCCAGTACTTC.

This CDR3 reads CASTRVLTDYNEQFF. Here the CDR3 DNA reads TGCGCCAGCACCCGAGTACTTACAGACTACAATGAGCAGTTCTTC. The V and J genes are TRBV5-1 and TRBJ2-1, with no clear D. Trimming took 6 bases from V and 3 from J, leaving 16 bases between them. CDR1 is SGHRS and CDR2 is YFSETQ in the germline V gene. This CDR3 has 15 residues.

In its sample, this clonotype was seen a few times. The chain carries TRBV24-1 and TRBJ2-1; 9 nucleotides match TRBD1. This CDR3 is built from 15 residues. CDR1 and CDR2 (germline): KGHDR, SFDVKD. V was pared by 4 bases and J by 7 bases, with 7 bases of the junction left unmatched. The DNA of the CDR3 is TGTGCCACCAGTGACCCCGGGACAGGGAAGAATGAGCAGTTCTTC. This gives the protein CATSDPGTGKNEQFF.

This clonotype was counted once. The chain carries TRBV10-3 and TRBJ2-4; D tentatively reads TRBD1 or TRBD2 (5 bases each). The J call may be wrong; the DNA end is better matched by TRBJ2-7. The CDR3 contains 14 residues. Germline-derived CDR1 and CDR2 are ENHRY and SYGVKD. CDR3 sequence reads: CAISVGTGFNEQYF. In DNA, the CDR3 is TGTGCCATCAGTGTAGGGACGGGGTTTAACGAGCAGTACTTC.

This clonotype was recorded a few times. This chain connects TRBV28 to TRBJ1-5, with no clear D. Trimming removed 4 bases at V and 7 bases at J, with 17 bases between. Per germline, CDR1 MDHEN and CDR2 SYDVKM. This CDR3 is built from 15 residues. The DNA of the CDR3 is TGTGCCAGCAGTTCGGCCCCAATTGGGAGACAGCCCCAGCATTTT. Amino acid sequence: CASSSAPIGRQPQHF.

This sequence joins TRBV6-6 and TRBJ1-5; D is unclear. Germline V gene data show CDR1 as MNHNY and CDR2 as SVGAGI (reference sequence). V was trimmed by 2 bases and J by 3 bases, leaving 8 bases between them. The CDR3 spans 14 residues. CDR3 loop: CASSYDAFNQPQHF. CDR3 sequence (DNA): TGTGCCAGCAGTTACGACGCGTTCAATCAGCCCCAGCATTTT.

The chain has TRBV6-6 and TRBJ2-3; D ambiguous. This CDR3 is built from 14 residues. Germline V gene data show CDR1 as MNHNY and CDR2 as SVGAGI (reference sequence). The germline V and J ends were trimmed by 1 base and 2 bases, with 7 bases remaining between them. CDR3 amino acids: CASSYLSATDTQYF. The CDR3 coding sequence is TGTGCCAGCAGTTACTTGTCAGCCACAGATACGCAGTATTTT.

In its sample, this clonotype was seen many times. The rearrangement links TRBV7-2 to TRBJ2-5, with 10 bases aligning to TRBD2. The germline CDR1 and CDR2 sequences are SGHTA and FQGNSA. CDR3 length: 15 amino acids. J was trimmed by 3 bases and V by 0 bases; bases with no gene match: 1. Here the CDR3 reads CASSLAGLAKETQYF. As DNA, the CDR3 is TGTGCCAGCAGCTTAGCGGGACTAGCGAAAGAGACCCAGTACTTC.

J is TRBJ1-2 and V is TRBV6-2 or TRBV6-3; the D is unclear. Germline CDR1 MNHEY, CDR2 SVGEGT. The length of the CDR3 is 13 residues. The ends were cut back, 3 bases at V and 8 bases at J, with 13 bases in the middle. CDR3 DNA sequence: TGTGCCAGCAGTTATCCTGAACCCGCAGGCTACACCTTC. It codes for CASSYPEPAGYTF.

This clonotype was counted a few times. The genes are TRBV29-1 and TRBJ2-1, with D possibly TRBD1 on 5 matching bases. Deletions cut 4 bases from V and 5 bases from J, with 9 bases between. The CDR3 is 12 amino acids. Germline V gene data show CDR1 as SQVTM and CDR2 as ANQGSEA. CDR3 sequence (DNA): TGCAGCGTTGGGTCAGGGAACAATGAGCAGTTCTTC. Amino acids: CSVGSGNNEQFF.

The chain employs TRBV7-2 and TRBJ2-7; D is undetermined. V lost 4 bases, J lost 12 bases, and 25 bases lay in between. Germline CDR1 reads SGHTA; CDR2 reads FQGNSA. This CDR3 is built from 15 residues. The CDR3 DNA sequence: TGTGCCAGCAGCTCACCTCTTGTGGGTTCGAAGACCCGGTACTTC. This encodes CASSSPLVGSKTRYF.

V is TRBV5-6 and J is TRBJ1-2; D is uncertain. Germline V gene lookup returns CDR1 SGHDT and CDR2 YYEEEE. The V and J ends lost 1 base and 0 bases respectively, with 10 bases between them. The CDR3 is 15 residues long. CDR3 nucleotide sequence: TGTGCCAGCAGCTTGCTACAGCTCACTAACTATGGCTACACCTTC. It yields the protein CASSLLQLTNYGYTF.

This clonotype has a single count. At one end the junction does not follow the germline gene, possibly because of a read error. V is TRBV6-6 and J is TRBJ2-7; no reliable D call. The CDR3 sequence is 13 residues long. Germline V gene data show CDR1 as MNHNY and CDR2 as SVGAGI (reference sequence). The CDR3 DNA reads as TGTGCCGGCAGTCTCCCGACGGCCTACGAGCAGTACTTC. It translates to CAGSLPTAYEQYF.

This chain links TRBV5-6 with TRBJ2-5, with D tentatively TRBD1 or TRBD2 (5 bases each). Germline V gives CDR1 SGHDT, CDR2 YYEEEE. Trimming removed 0 bases from V and 11 bases from J, with 17 bases in between. The CDR3 has 14 residues. The chain's CDR3 is CASSLVSGSGEQYF. The DNA for the CDR3 is TGTGCCAGCAGCTTGGTCTCAGGGTCTGGGGAGCAGTACTTC.

This clonotype appeared many times. The rearrangement uses TRBV12-3 or TRBV12-4 and TRBJ2-1; D ambiguous. Trimming removed 5 bases from V and 3 bases from J, with 2 bases in between. This CDR3 has 11 residues. CDR3 sequence reads: CASSLYNEQFF. The CDR3 bases are TGTGCCAGCAGTCTCTACAATGAGCAGTTCTTC.

As DNA, the CDR3 is TGTGCCAGCAGTGTCGCACCTGACTACAATGAGCAGTTCTTC. Its translation is CASSVAPDYNEQFF. The V gene is TRBV7-2, the J gene TRBJ2-1; D ambiguous. CDR1 is SGHTA, CDR2 FQGNSA, per germline. This CDR3 has 14 residues. Trimming took off 6 bases at V and 3 bases at J, with 12 bases between the two ends.